This TCR beta chain originates from a study of CD8+ T cells in alopecia areata. This clone was observed a few times. The antigen is unknown. The V segment lost 6 bases and the J segment 0 bases; nucleotides outside the gene matches: 12. CDR1 SGHTA and CDR2 FQGNSA come from the germline V gene. The CDR3 is made up of 18 amino acids. Noted treatment: oral pan-JAK inhibitor, 5-10 mg twice daily. Study conclusions and caveats: In blood and scalp, many expanded lesional clones persisted during tofacitinib.

Sequencing templates came from extracted RNA that was reverse transcribed into cDNA. This table comes from immunoSEQ multiplex PCR, and its TCRdb copy is limited to in-frame clones, with some not included. Of approximately 130,000 clones listed, over 55% were seen once; the top ten hold 4.5% to 6%. The chain recombines TRBV7-2 with TRBJ2-3; 10 nucleotides align to TRBD2. This TCR derives from a human donor with alopecia areata. The sequenced sample was CD4+ T cells sorted from blood, obtained at week 4, from a patient treated with tofacitinib. This CDR3 is CASSAPLAGGLSTDTQYF. The CDR3 nucleotides are TGTGCCAGCAGTGCTCCTTTAGCGGGAGGCCTTAGCACAGATACGCAGTATTTT.